This T cell receptor beta chain was sequenced for a study of cytomegalovirus exposure and HLA in healthy donors. The V gene end was trimmed by 0 bases and the J gene end by 3 bases; junction bases not matched to a gene: 6. This CDR3 has 18 amino acids. Germline V gene data show CDR1 as SGHTA and CDR2 as FQGNSA. PCR employed 60 Vbeta and 13 Jbeta primers. Sequenced by immunoSEQ multiplex PCR; TCRdb stores in-frame clones only, minus some. In the table there are 200,000 to 250,000 clones, 75% to 85% of which are singletons. For this clone: The antigen remains undetermined.

Study-wide points: The availability of immune exposure information extended only to CMV serostatus. Later analysis revealed greater clonal expansion in HLA-associated TCR beta chains than in equally common others. The classifier, whose performance was assessed in both the original and validation cohorts, reportedly diagnosed cytomegalovirus status with high specificity and sensitivity.

This TCR was sampled from a girl aged 5-17 years in good health and CMV-seronegative. The chain has TRBV7-2 and TRBJ2-7, with 15 positions matching TRBD2. The sequenced material came from PBMCs. The chain's CDR3 is CASSLAQGLAGGHYEQYF. Written as DNA, the CDR3 is TGTGCCAGCAGCTTAGCCCAAGGACTAGCGGGGGGGCACTACGAGCAGTACTTC.